A selection of T cell receptor beta chains follows, all from one sample in a study of blood T cells in healthy people across ages. TCRdb fed the 5' RACE reads into MiXCR, producing one record per CDR3 protein. Of roughly 1.7 million distinct CDR3 sequences in the sample, 34% were seen once. Source material: blood. The receptors were sampled from a woman younger than 45 in good health. CDR3s include the opening cysteine and the closing phenylalanine or tryptophan. A D gene is named only where the DNA matches it firmly. The listing skips clone size in some rows; elsewhere it reads once, few, many or a size class.

clone_size j_call d_call v_call cdr3_nt cdr3_aa
- TRBJ2-7 TRBD2 TRBV6-2/TRBV6-3 TGTGCCAGCAGTTACGGCACTAGCGGGGGTCCCTACAATGAGCAGTACTTC CASSYGTSGGPYNEQYF
few TRBJ2-6 - TRBV28 TGTGCCAGCAGTTTCGGACGGAGCTCTGGGGCCAACGTCCTGACTTTC CASSFGRSSGANVLTF
- TRBJ2-7 TRBD2 TRBV20-1 TGCAGTGCTGGCCGTGGGCTAGCGGGAGGGCCCGGCGAGCAGTACTTC CSAGRGLAGGPGEQYF
- TRBJ2-3 - TRBV7-2 TGTGCCAGCACCTTGGGCCGCCGAGGATCGGATACGCAGTATTTT CASTLGRRGSDTQYF
few TRBJ2-7 TRBD2 TRBV10-3 TGTGCCATCAGTCGACTAGCGGGAGGGCCGGAGGAGCAGTACTTC CAISRLAGGPEEQYF
few TRBJ2-7 - TRBV3-1 TGTGCCAGCAGCCTCGGGACCACATGGGAGCAGTACTTC CASSLGTTWEQYF
- TRBJ2-3 - TRBV7-2 TGTGCCAGCAGCCCAGACAGGTCACCGATAGATACGCAGTATTTT CASSPDRSPIDTQYF
many TRBJ2-1 - TRBV5-1 TGTGCCAGCAGCCTAATAAATGAGCAGTTCTTC CASSLINEQFF
- TRBJ2-3 TRBD2 TRBV3-1 TGTGCCAGCAGCGGAGGGCTAGCGGTTACAGATACGCAGTATTTT CASSGGLAVTDTQYF
- TRBJ2-1 - TRBV12-3/TRBV12-4 TGTGCCAGCAGACCCGGGACCCGAGGAACCGAGCAGTTCTTC CASRPGTRGTEQFF
few TRBJ2-1 - TRBV12-3/TRBV12-4 TGTGCCAGCAGTCCCCAAGTGTTGAGCTCCTACAATGAGCAGTTCTTC CASSPQVLSSYNEQFF
few TRBJ2-7 TRBD2 TRBV20-1 TGCAGTGCCATGGGACTAGAAGTCTACGAGCAGTACTTC CSAMGLEVYEQYF
few TRBJ2-3 - TRBV29-1 TGCAGCGTTTTTCCCGGGAGCCGCACAGATACGCAGTATTTT CSVFPGSRTDTQYF
few TRBJ2-2 TRBD2 TRBV7-9 TGTGCCAGCAGCCCCGTGGTTGGCGGGGGGAACACCGGGGAGCTGTTTTTT CASSPVVGGGNTGELFF
- TRBJ2-1 - TRBV14 TGTGCCAGCAGCCAAGCGTCCTTAAGCTCCTACAATGAGCAGTTCTTC CASSQASLSSYNEQFF
- TRBJ2-1 TRBD2 TRBV6-5 TGTGCCAGCAGTTACTCGAGGACTAGCGGGGGGGCCGATAATGAGCAGTTCTTC CASSYSRTSGGADNEQFF
- TRBJ2-5 - TRBV7-2 TGTGCCAGCAGCCCTACGAGGTTGAGGGAGACCCAGTACTTC CASSPTRLRETQYF
- TRBJ2-1 - TRBV18 TGTGCCAGCTCACAAGGTCTCAGGAATGAGCAGTTCTTC CASSQGLRNEQFF
- TRBJ2-1 TRBD1 TRBV6-1 TGTGCCAGCAGCGAAGGACAGGTTTGGTACAATGAGCAGTTCTTC CASSEGQVWYNEQFF
few TRBJ2-3 - TRBV4-2 TGTGCCAGCAGCCCCACAGGGGAGGGAGTTCGGGATACGCAGTATTTT CASSPTGEGVRDTQYF
- TRBJ2-3 TRBD1 TRBV6-1 TGTGCCACCAGATACAGGGGGCTCACAGATACGCAGTATTTT CATRYRGLTDTQYF
- TRBJ2-1 TRBD1 TRBV28 TGTGCCAGCAGTGCGACAGGGACAGGGGGTCGGACTGAGCAGTTCTTC CASSATGTGGRTEQFF
- TRBJ1-4 - TRBV5-5 TGTGCCAGCAGCCTCACTCAAAGACGGGAAAAACTGTTTTTT CASSLTQRREKLFF
- TRBJ2-5 - TRBV7-2 TGTGCCAGCAGCTTATTCGGTGCAGCCCCCCAAGAGACCCAGTACTTC CASSLFGAAPQETQYF
few TRBJ2-1 TRBD2 TRBV27 TGTGCCAGCAGCCACTTTTCTAGCGGTATCTACAATGAGCAGTTCTTC CASSHFSSGIYNEQFF
- TRBJ2-3 - TRBV5-1 TGCGCCAGCAGCTTCCAAACAGGGAGCACAGATACGCAGTATTTT CASSFQTGSTDTQYF
- TRBJ1-1 - TRBV20-1 TGCAGTGCTCCCCGAATTGGGAACACTGAAGCTTTCTTT CSAPRIGNTEAFF
- TRBJ2-3 TRBD2 TRBV12-3/TRBV12-4 TGTGCCAGCAGCTCGGACGACGGGAGACTAGCGGTGGATACGCAGTATTTT CASSSDDGRLAVDTQYF
once TRBJ2-1 - TRBV9 TGTGCCAGCAGCGCCTCTCCTTTGGGACCCCAAAATGAGCAGTTCTTC CASSASPLGPQNEQFF
many TRBJ2-1 - TRBV12-3/TRBV12-4 TGTGCCAGCAGTTTAGCTAGTGAGCAGTTCTTC CASSLASEQFF
- TRBJ2-5 TRBD2 TRBV20-1 TGCAGTGCCCCTCTTGGGCTAGCGGGAGAATGGCAGCTGCAGCAGACCCAGTACTTC CSAPLGLAGEWQLQQTQYF
many TRBJ2-7 - TRBV7-9 TGTGCCAGCAGCTTAGGGTACCACGAGCAGTACTTC CASSLGYHEQYF
- TRBJ2-1 TRBD2 TRBV10-3 TGTGCCATCAGTGAGACTAGCGGGAGGAGCTCCTACAATGAGCAGTTCTTC CAISETSGRSSYNEQFF
- TRBJ2-1 TRBD2 TRBV11-2 TGTGCCAGCAGCCTACTAGCGTCACTTTACAATGAGCGGTTCTTC CASSLLASLYNERFF
many TRBJ2-7 TRBD1 TRBV6-6 TGTGCCAGCAGTTACGGGGGACAGTTTAGGGCCTACGAGCAGTACTTC CASSYGGQFRAYEQYF
- TRBJ1-4 - TRBV21-1 TGTGCCAGCAGCGCCCCCGGGACAGGGGATGAAAAACTGTTTTTT CASSAPGTGDEKLFF
few TRBJ2-7 - TRBV7-8 TGTGCCAGCAGCTTAGCGGGGGAGGCGCAGTACTTC CASSLAGEAQYF
few TRBJ1-5 TRBD1 TRBV7-9 TGTGCCAGCAGCCAAGAGGGGGGACAGGGGGCCGATCAGCCCCAGCATTTT CASSQEGGQGADQPQHF
- TRBJ2-7 TRBD1 TRBV20-1 TGCAGTGCTGTTATCTCAGGGGGCTACGAGCAGTACTTC CSAVISGGYEQYF
- TRBJ2-1 - TRBV27 TGTGCCAGCAGTTGGGGGCAGCCCGGCTCCTACAATGAGCAGTTCTTC CASSWGQPGSYNEQFF
many TRBJ1-2 - TRBV20-1 TGCAGTGCTAGGGGGGGCCTAAGTAGCGTCGGCTACACCTTC CSARGGLSSVGYTF
few TRBJ1-2 TRBD1 TRBV29-1 TGCAGCGTGACAGGGGGTGATAACTATGGCTACACCTTC CSVTGGDNYGYTF
few TRBJ1-6 - TRBV12-3/TRBV12-4 TGTGCCAGCAGTTTCTGGGCAGGTTGGGATTCACCCCTCCACTTT CASSFWAGWDSPLHF
few TRBJ2-3 TRBD2 TRBV27 TGTGCCAGCGGCGGACGGACACTAGCGGGAGGGCCAACAGATACGCAGTATTTT CASGGRTLAGGPTDTQYF
- TRBJ2-7 - TRBV20-1 TGCAGTGCTAGAGGCGCAGGGAGGTCCTACGAGCAGTACTTC CSARGAGRSYEQYF
- TRBJ1-1 - TRBV7-3 TGTGCCAGCAGCCCCTCCCTGCACACTGAAGCTTTCTTT CASSPSLHTEAFF
few TRBJ2-3 - TRBV10-2 TGCGCCAGCAGTGGTACCACTAAGGATACGCAGTATTTT CASSGTTKDTQYF
few TRBJ1-2 - TRBV20-1 TGCAGTGCTAGAGATCTTCAGGGCTCTCCTCGAAACTATGGCTACACCTTC CSARDLQGSPRNYGYTF
- TRBJ2-1 TRBD2 TRBV6-1 TGTGCCAGCAGTTCCAGACTAGCGGGATTATACAATGAGCAGTTCTTC CASSSRLAGLYNEQFF